These T cell receptor beta chains were read from a single sample in a study of Graves' ophthalmopathy and Graves' hyperthyroidism. TCRdb passed the multiplex PCR reads through MiXCR, listing each CDR3 protein once. The table lists hundreds of thousands of distinct CDR3 sequences, 35% to 50% of them singletons. The sample taken for sequencing was peripheral blood. The receptor set was obtained from an adult man with Graves' ophthalmopathy. Each CDR3 is given with its conserved first and last residue. Fields, in order: CDR3 DNA, CDR3 protein, D gene, V gene, clone size, J gene. D genes are given only for firm matches. Not all rows give a size; the values are once, few, many and, for expanded clones, a class.

CDR3nt: TGTGTCAGCAGTGGGACAGGCGGCTATAATTCACCCCTCCACTTT; CDR3aa: CVSSGTGGYNSPLHF; d_gene: TRBD1; v_gene: TRBV6-5; abundance: NA; j_gene: TRBJ1-6
CDR3nt: TGCGCCAGCAGCTTGGCTGCGACCTACGAGCAGTACTTC; CDR3aa: CASSLAATYEQYF; d_gene: NA; v_gene: TRBV7-9; abundance: many; j_gene: TRBJ2-7
CDR3nt: TGTGCCATCAGTGAGTCCGGGGCTAGAAAAACCGGGGAGCTGTTTTTT; CDR3aa: CAISESGARKTGELFF; d_gene: NA; v_gene: TRBV10-3; abundance: NA; j_gene: TRBJ2-2
CDR3nt: TGCGCCAGCAGTGAGTCGGCTCCCGGGGGGGAGCAGTACTTC; CDR3aa: CASSESAPGGEQYF; d_gene: TRBD2; v_gene: TRBV10-2; abundance: many; j_gene: TRBJ2-7
CDR3nt: TGTGCCAGCTCAGTGGGGAGGGGTATTTCACCCCTCCACTTT; CDR3aa: CASSVGRGISPLHF; d_gene: NA; v_gene: TRBV9; abundance: many; j_gene: TRBJ1-6
CDR3nt: TGTGCCAGCAGCCGTGGACTAGCCCAGCATTTT; CDR3aa: CASSRGLAQHF; d_gene: NA; v_gene: TRBV12-3/TRBV12-4; abundance: NA; j_gene: TRBJ1-5
CDR3nt: TGTGCTAGCAGCTTAGCAGTCGGCCAGCCCCAGTACTTC; CDR3aa: CASSLAVGQPQYF; d_gene: NA; v_gene: TRBV7-9; abundance: few; j_gene: TRBJ2-5
CDR3nt: TGTGCCAGCAGCGTAGGTGGGGGGGGACCTACCTACAATGAAAAACTGTTTTTT; CDR3aa: CASSVGGGGPTYNEKLFF; d_gene: NA; v_gene: TRBV9; abundance: NA; j_gene: TRBJ1-4
CDR3nt: TGTGCCAGCAGTTACTCTACGGGGCTCCCCCCCTATGGCTACACCTTC; CDR3aa: CASSYSTGLPPYGYTF; d_gene: NA; v_gene: TRBV6-5; abundance: NA; j_gene: TRBJ1-2
CDR3nt: TGTGCCAGCAGCCTCTGGGACAGAGCCTACGAGCAGTACTTC; CDR3aa: CASSLWDRAYEQYF; d_gene: TRBD1; v_gene: TRBV14; abundance: NA; j_gene: TRBJ2-7
CDR3nt: TGTGCCAGCAGCCAGGGGCCCCTCGGTGAAAAACTGTTTTTT; CDR3aa: CASSQGPLGEKLFF; d_gene: NA; v_gene: TRBV7-9; abundance: many; j_gene: TRBJ1-4
CDR3nt: TGCGCCAGCAGCTTGGGTAGGGGGCATCCCCGCGAGCAGTACTTC; CDR3aa: CASSLGRGHPREQYF; d_gene: TRBD1; v_gene: TRBV5-1; abundance: many; j_gene: TRBJ2-7
CDR3nt: TGTGCCAGCAGCGCTACAGGGGCGAATGGCTACACCTTC; CDR3aa: CASSATGANGYTF; d_gene: TRBD1; v_gene: TRBV7-6; abundance: many; j_gene: TRBJ1-2
CDR3nt: TGTGTCAGCAGCTTAGTGGGACAAGTGAACACTGAAGCTTTCTTT; CDR3aa: CVSSLVGQVNTEAFF; d_gene: NA; v_gene: TRBV13; abundance: few; j_gene: TRBJ1-1
CDR3nt: TGTGCCACCAGCAGCGACCGGACTAGCGGCACAGATACGCAGTATTTT; CDR3aa: CATSSDRTSGTDTQYF; d_gene: TRBD2; v_gene: TRBV15; abundance: NA; j_gene: TRBJ2-3
CDR3nt: TGTGCCAGCAGTTACGGTAGGCCAGGCCTCTCCTACGAGCAGTACTTC; CDR3aa: CASSYGRPGLSYEQYF; d_gene: NA; v_gene: TRBV6-5; abundance: NA; j_gene: TRBJ2-7
CDR3nt: TGTGCCAGCGGAGGGCCGTTAGAGACCCAGTACTTC; CDR3aa: CASGGPLETQYF; d_gene: NA; v_gene: TRBV2; abundance: NA; j_gene: TRBJ2-5
CDR3nt: TGTGCCAGCAGCTTAGTTACTGGGTTTGAGTCACCCCTCCACTTT; CDR3aa: CASSLVTGFESPLHF; d_gene: NA; v_gene: TRBV7-9; abundance: NA; j_gene: TRBJ1-6
CDR3nt: TGTGCCAGCAGGACCCCTCGGGGCGTTCAGCCCCAGCATTTT; CDR3aa: CASRTPRGVQPQHF; d_gene: NA; v_gene: TRBV12-5; abundance: few; j_gene: TRBJ1-5
CDR3nt: TGTGCCAGCAGTAACGCAGGGCGGAGAGAAGAGACCCAGCATTTT; CDR3aa: CASSNAGRREETQHF; d_gene: NA; v_gene: TRBV12-3/TRBV12-4; abundance: NA; j_gene: TRBJ1-5
CDR3nt: TGTGCCACCAGTGATGGCGGCGAGGGTGAAAAACTGTTTTTT; CDR3aa: CATSDGGEGEKLFF; d_gene: NA; v_gene: TRBV24-1; abundance: many; j_gene: TRBJ1-4
CDR3nt: TGCAGTGCCATAGGGACAGGGGTTGAAAAACTGTTTTTT; CDR3aa: CSAIGTGVEKLFF; d_gene: TRBD1; v_gene: TRBV20-1; abundance: NA; j_gene: TRBJ1-4
CDR3nt: TGTGCCAGCAGTGCCCTGGGACAGGGGTTGTCTGGCTACACCTTC; CDR3aa: CASSALGQGLSGYTF; d_gene: TRBD1; v_gene: TRBV9; abundance: few; j_gene: TRBJ1-2
CDR3nt: TGCGCCAGCAGCCCGCGGGGGAGAGGAACCGGGGAGCTGTTTTTT; CDR3aa: CASSPRGRGTGELFF; d_gene: TRBD2; v_gene: TRBV4-1; abundance: few; j_gene: TRBJ2-2
CDR3nt: TGTGCCACCAGTCCCAACAGGGTAGGAAATCAGCCCCAGCATTTT; CDR3aa: CATSPNRVGNQPQHF; d_gene: NA; v_gene: TRBV24-1; abundance: many; j_gene: TRBJ1-5
CDR3nt: TGCGCCAGCAGCCAAGCCCGGGACAGGGGGCCTGGAAACACCATATATTTT; CDR3aa: CASSQARDRGPGNTIYF; d_gene: TRBD1; v_gene: TRBV4-3; abundance: NA; j_gene: TRBJ1-3
CDR3nt: TGTGCCAGCAGCTTGGATCAGCGCACCGGGGAGCTGTTTTTT; CDR3aa: CASSLDQRTGELFF; d_gene: NA; v_gene: TRBV5-8; abundance: NA; j_gene: TRBJ2-2